The 32 T cell receptor beta chains below come from one sample, sequenced in a study of identical twins. TCRdb called the 5' RACE reads again in MiXCR, with one record for every CDR3 protein. Here the sample spans around 1.7 million distinct CDR3 sequences, around a third being singletons. The sequenced sample consisted of cord blood. The receptors originated from a newborn girl in good health.

This clonotype was seen more than once but under ten times. The V call is TRBV20-1, the J call TRBJ2-7; 9 nucleotides agree with TRBD1. Germline CDR1 is DFQATT and CDR2 is SNEGSKA (reference sequence). This CDR3 region has 14 residues. The DNA for the CDR3 is TGCAGCGCACAGCCCACAGGGGGCACCTACGAGCAGTACTTC. Translating gives CSAQPTGGTYEQYF.

The chain employs TRBV27 and TRBJ1-3, with D possibly TRBD1 on 5 matching bases. The CDR3 has 15 amino acids. Germline CDR1 is MNHEY and CDR2 is SMNVEV (reference sequence). V was cut by 3 bases and J by 0 bases, with 9 bases left in between. CDR3 in DNA: TGTGCCAGCAGTTTGAGTGGGACCTCTGGAAACACCATATATTTT. Translating gives CASSLSGTSGNTIYF.

This clonotype was seen a few times. A read error may explain this, as a much larger clone is one base away. This chain links TRBV27 with TRBJ2-7; the match to TRBD2 covers 7 bases. The germline V gene has CDR1 MNHEY and CDR2 SMNVEV (reference sequence). This CDR3 spans 13 amino acids. V gave up 2 bases and J gave up 7 bases; unmatched junction bases: 5. The chain's CDR3 is CASSLAGLNEQYF. DNA of the CDR3: TGTGCCAGCAGTTTAGCGGGACTAAATGAGCAGTACTTC.

This chain joins TRBV20-1 and TRBJ1-5; D is perhaps TRBD1 (6 bases). V was trimmed by 3 bases and J by 0 bases, leaving 12 bases between them. The germline V gene encodes CDR1 DFQATT and CDR2 SNEGSKA (reference sequence). The CDR3 sequence is 15 residues long. Written as DNA, the CDR3 is TGCAGTGCTAGGTGGGGGGCATATAGCAATCAGCCCCAGCATTTT. Translating it yields CSARWGAYSNQPQHF.

This clonotype turned up a few times. This chain uses TRBV3-1 with TRBJ1-2; possibly TRBD1 for D (5 bases). The V gene's germline CDR1 is LGHDT and CDR2 YNNKEL (reference sequence). This CDR3 spans 12 amino acids. The V end lost 3 bases, the J end lost 7 bases, and 9 bases lay between the germline ends. The CDR3 here is CASSHGRAGYTF. CDR3 nucleotides: TGTGCCAGCAGCCACGGCAGGGCTGGCTACACCTTC.

This clonotype was recorded a few times. This chain connects TRBV7-2 to TRBJ2-1; 9 bases align to TRBD2. The CDR3 is 13 residues long. The V segment lost 3 bases and the J segment 14 bases; nucleotides outside the gene matches: 8. From germline, CDR1 is SGHTA and CDR2 FQGNSA. The CDR3 nucleotides read TGTGCCAGCAGCTTGGACCCGGGACTAGCCAAGTTCTTC. Translated, it gives CASSLDPGLAKFF. The whole variable domain, remainder taken from reference TRBV7-2 and TRBJ2-1, is GAGVSQSPSNKVTEKGKDVELRCDPISGHTALYWYRQSLGQGLEFLIYFQGNSAPDKSGLPSDRFSAERTGGSVSTLTIQRTQQEDSAVYLCASSLDPGLAKFFGPGTRLTVL.

The genes are TRBV12-3 or TRBV12-4 and TRBJ1-1; no firm D call. V dropped 6 bases and J dropped 5 bases, with 10 bases sitting between them. The CDR3 runs to 12 residues. The CDR3 DNA is TGTGCCAGCAGGAAGAAGGGAACTGAAGCTTTCTTT. Its protein product is CASRKKGTEAFF.

Ten or more counts support this clonotype. The V gene is TRBV20-1, the J gene TRBJ2-3; 11 nucleotides agree with TRBD2. The V and J ends lost 3 bases and 3 bases, in that order; junction bases with no gene match: 2. The CDR3 length is 14 residues. Germline assignment: CDR1 DFQATT and CDR2 SNEGSKA (reference sequence). The CDR3 reads CSASPSGRTDTQYF. DNA for the CDR3: TGCAGTGCTAGCCCTAGCGGGAGGACAGATACGCAGTATTTT.

The J gene is TRBJ1-5, the V gene TRBV20-1; perhaps TRBD1 as D (6 bases). V lost 3 bases and J 0 bases, leaving 15 bases between the germline ends. CDR1 and CDR2 (germline): DFQATT, SNEGSKA (reference sequence). The CDR3 totals 16 residues. This chain's CDR3 is CSASPTGRGSNQPQHF. For the CDR3, the DNA is TGCAGTGCTAGTCCCACAGGGAGGGGTAGCAATCAGCCCCAGCATTTT.

This chain connects TRBV28 to TRBJ2-1, with D unclear. V was trimmed by 5 bases and J by 9 bases, leaving 11 bases between them. CDR3 length: 12 amino acids. Germline V gives CDR1 MDHEN, CDR2 SYDVKM. The CDR3 spells CASSPSPIEQFF. CDR3 in DNA: TGTGCCAGCAGTCCGAGCCCCATTGAGCAGTTCTTC.

This clonotype has only a few counts. Here the CDR3 reads CASSLWRAAHQETQYF. CDR3 DNA sequence: TGTGCCAGCAGCTTATGGCGCGCGGCCCACCAAGAGACCCAGTACTTC. The chain combines TRBV7-9 with TRBJ2-5; no clear D. With 2 bases removed from V and 0 bases from J, the gap between germline ends came to 13 bases. The CDR3 has 16 residues. Germline V gene lookup returns CDR1 SEHNR and CDR2 FQNEAQ (reference sequence).

This clonotype was counted between two and nine times. The CDR3 coding sequence is TGTGCCAGCAGGTCCGGACTCACAGATACGCAGTATTTT. Protein: CASRSGLTDTQYF. The chain is built from TRBV12-3 or TRBV12-4 and TRBJ2-3, with D perhaps matching TRBD2 (5 bases). The CDR3 covers 13 residues. The ends were cut back, 6 bases at V and 2 bases at J, with 9 bases in the middle.

The V and J genes are TRBV12-3 or TRBV12-4 and TRBJ1-4; no firm D call. Trimming removed 1 base from V and 5 bases from J, with 8 bases in between. This CDR3 has 14 amino acids. CDR3 DNA sequence: TGTGCCAGCAGTTTAGACAGAATGAATGAAAAACTGTTTTTT. Its translation is CASSLDRMNEKLFF.

This clonotype was detected only a few times. The chain couples TRBV5-4 to TRBJ2-6; D remains unclear. This CDR3 region has 16 residues. V gave up 0 bases and J gave up 1 base, with 8 bases separating them. From germline, CDR1 is SGHNT and CDR2 YYREEE (reference sequence). In DNA, the CDR3 is TGTGCCAGCAGCTTGGAATGGCTTTCTGGGGCCAACGTCCTGACTTTC. Encoded protein: CASSLEWLSGANVLTF.

A few counts support this clonotype. The J gene is TRBJ2-7, the V gene TRBV10-3, with D tentatively TRBD1 or TRBD2 (5 bases each). The CDR3 is 15 residues long. V lost 3 bases and J 2 bases, leaving 14 bases between the germline ends. Germline CDR1 and CDR2: ENHRY and SYGVKD. CDR3 sequence (DNA): TGTGCCATCAGTGAATGGGGGATTCGTACCTACGAGCAGTACTTC. This codes for CAISEWGIRTYEQYF.

The V gene is TRBV3-1, the J gene TRBJ1-1; TRBD1 agrees at 7 bases. This CDR3 contains 16 residues. Germline CDR1 LGHDT, CDR2 YNNKEL (reference sequence). V lost 3 bases and J lost 3; bases outside the gene matches: 10. The CDR3 DNA follows: TGTGCCAGCAGCCAGGCCCCTAGGGACAGTTACACTGAAGCTTTCTTT. It specifies CASSQAPRDSYTEAFF.

Of note for this clonotype: At one boundary the junction diverges from the germline segment, which might be a read error. The rearrangement joins TRBV6-6 to TRBJ2-1; no definite D call. The CDR3 extends over 12 amino acids. CDR1 MNHNY and CDR2 SVGAGI come from the germline V gene (reference sequence). CDR3 protein: CTSSLVGNEQFF. CDR3 coding DNA: TGTACCAGCAGTCTGGTTGGTAATGAGCAGTTCTTC.

J is TRBJ2-1 and V is TRBV20-1; unclear D gene. With 5 bases removed from V and 12 bases from J, the gap between germline ends came to 11 bases. Per the germline V gene, CDR1 is DFQATT and CDR2 is SNEGSKA (reference sequence). This CDR3 is built from 10 residues. The CDR3 DNA reads TGCAGTGCTCTAGGGTTGGTGCAGTTCTTC. It translates to CSALGLVQFF.

For this clonotype: A clone one base away is much larger, so this may be a read error. This chain joins TRBV5-6 and TRBJ2-1; D not certain. The germline gives CDR1 SGHDT, CDR2 YYEEEE. Trimming stripped 4 bases from V and 6 bases from J, with 14 bases between. The CDR3 loop spans 14 amino acids. This chain's CDR3 is CASSVPGWPNEQFF. The DNA of the CDR3 is TGTGCCAGCAGCGTTCCTGGTTGGCCCAATGAGCAGTTCTTC.

The rearrangement links TRBV12-3 or TRBV12-4 to TRBJ2-1; TRBD2 agrees at 16 bases. CDR3 length equals 19 residues. V gave up 3 bases and J gave up 4 bases; unmatched junction bases: 9. The CDR3 nucleotides are TGTGCCAGCAGTTTCCCCGGGACTAGCGGGAGGGCCGTATACAATGAGCAGTTCTTC. This sequence encodes CASSFPGTSGRAVYNEQFF.

This clonotype was recorded many times. The chain links TRBV7-2 to TRBJ1-4, with D unclear. Germline V gene lookup returns CDR1 SGHTA and CDR2 FQGNSA. The V and J ends lost 6 bases and 5 bases respectively, with 10 bases between them. The CDR3 totals 13 residues. The CDR3 spells CASSFRRNEKLFF. The CDR3 region has the DNA TGTGCCAGCAGTTTTAGGCGGAATGAAAAACTGTTTTTT.

The chain is built from TRBV28 and TRBJ1-6; D is possibly TRBD1 (6 bases). The V end was cut by 8 bases, the J end by 10 bases, with 12 bases between. The CDR3 totals 12 residues. CDR1 is MDHEN and CDR2 is SYDVKM in the germline V gene. The CDR3: CASYRVGSPLHF. The DNA of the CDR3 is TGTGCCAGCTACAGGGTCGGCTCACCCCTCCACTTT.

V gene TRBV9 combines with J gene TRBJ1-1; no reliable D call. In germline, CDR1 is SGDLS, CDR2 YYNGEE. CDR3 length: 15 amino acids. The V end lost 4 bases, the J end lost 2 bases, and 15 bases lay between the germline ends. CDR3 loop: CASSPYGTANTEAFF. Here the CDR3 DNA reads TGTGCCAGCAGCCCCTACGGCACAGCCAACACTGAAGCTTTCTTT.

This chain uses TRBV11-3 with TRBJ2-7, with 9 bases identical to TRBD2. The J segment lost 5 bases and the V segment lost 4 bases, leaving 3 bases of the junction unmatched. Germline CDR1 is SGHNT and CDR2 is YENEEA. The CDR3 runs to 13 residues. The CDR3 protein is CASSSLAGHEQYF. The CDR3 DNA follows: TGTGCCAGCAGCTCCCTAGCGGGGCACGAGCAGTACTTC. Full variable domain (outside the CDR3, taken from reference TRBV11-3 and TRBJ2-7): EAGVVQSPRYKIIEKKQPVAFWCNPISGHNTLYWYLQNLGQGPELLIRYENEEAVDDSQLPKDRFSAERLKGVDSTLKIQPAELGDSAVYLCASSSLAGHEQYFGPGTRLTVT.

This clonotype has just a few counts. The chain carries TRBV20-1 and TRBJ1-5; D call uncertain. Germline values: CDR1 DFQATT, CDR2 SNEGSKA (reference sequence). This CDR3 is built from 17 residues. V gave up 2 bases and J gave up 0 bases, with 17 bases separating them. The CDR3 DNA is TGCAGTGCTAGAATCGGGAAGCAGCCATATAGCAATCAGCCCCAGCATTTT. Translating it yields CSARIGKQPYSNQPQHF.

This clonotype was seen ten or more times. V is TRBV7-2 and J is TRBJ2-1; perhaps TRBD2 as D (5 bases). V gave up 3 bases and J gave up 4 bases, with 10 bases separating them. Germline CDR1 is SGHTA and CDR2 is FQGNSA. CDR3 length: 14 amino acids. The CDR3 DNA reads as TGTGCCAGCAGCTTTCTAGCAGTATACAATGAGCAGTTCTTC. Residues: CASSFLAVYNEQFF.

In regard to this clonotype: A much larger clone sits a single nucleotide away, making a read error possible. This rearrangement joins TRBV12-3 or TRBV12-4 to TRBJ2-7; D might be TRBD1 or TRBD2, each matching 6 bases. CDR3 length equals 17 residues. The V gene lost 2 bases and the J gene lost 5 bases, with 22 bases spanning the gap. DNA of the CDR3: TGTGCCAGCAGTTTAAGACTAGGGGGAGTTCTCGGGGACGAGCAGTACTTC. Translating gives CASSLRLGGVLGDEQYF.

The CDR3 nucleotides read TGCGCCAGCAGCCAAAGAGCGGGAGGGTTTGGCACAGATACGCAGTATTTT. Translation: CASSQRAGGFGTDTQYF. The chain links TRBV4-1 to TRBJ2-3; 10 bases align to TRBD2. The CDR3 is 17 amino acids. CDR1 is MGHRA and CDR2 is YSYEKL in the germline V gene. Germline trimming cut 2 bases from V and 1 base from J; bases unmatched to any gene: 6.

The sample holds a few counts of this clonotype. This chain connects TRBV28 to TRBJ1-5; the match to TRBD1 covers 8 bases. Germline-derived CDR1 and CDR2 are MDHEN and SYDVKM. This CDR3 has 15 amino acids. V lost 6 bases and J lost 4; bases outside the gene matches: 8. The CDR3 spells CASRRTGGGNQPQHF. DNA of the CDR3: TGTGCCAGCAGACGCACAGGGGGAGGGAATCAGCCCCAGCATTTT.

This clonotype has more than one count but fewer than ten. The CDR3 DNA sequence: TGTGCCAGCAGCTCATTCGTGGTTCCAGGGCACAATGAGCAGTTCTTC. This gives the protein CASSSFVVPGHNEQFF. V and J are TRBV7-9 and TRBJ2-1; TRBD1 is a possible D gene (5 bases). The CDR3 runs 16 residues. Trimming cost V 4 bases and J 5 bases, with 18 bases left between them. From germline, CDR1 is SEHNR and CDR2 FQNEAQ (reference sequence).

This clonotype was recorded once. At one end the junction does not follow the germline gene, possibly because of a read error. This chain joins TRBV4-1 and TRBJ2-3, with no clear D. Per germline, CDR1 MGHRA and CDR2 YSYEKL. The CDR3 is 15 residues long. In DNA form, the CDR3 reads TGCGCCGGCAGCCAATACGACCGGCGCACAGATACGCAGTATTTT. Amino acid sequence: CAGSQYDRRTDTQYF.

This clonotype was observed a few times. The gene calls are TRBV21-1 and TRBJ2-5; the table's TRBD1 call for D was not verified on the DNA. TRBV21-1 is labeled a pseudogene. The CDR3 extends over 13 amino acids. In DNA, the CDR3 is TGTGCCAGCAGCCCCCCGGGGGAGGAGACCCAGTACTTC. This gives the protein CASSPPGEETQYF.